This T cell receptor beta chain emerged from a study of blood T cell repertoires in COVID-19. Overall study: Collection of acute and convalescent COVID-19 samples took place in the United States, Italy and Spain. In each case, the material was cDNA or gDNA derived from T cells, B-cell-depleted T cells, or PBMCs.

The germline V gene encodes CDR1 SGHDN and CDR2 FVKESK. The CDR3 totals 14 residues. With 3 bases removed from V and 6 bases from J, the gap between germline ends came to 14 bases. In the original analysis: Using reference gene primer amplification, nucleated cell counts were estimated. Measured with immunoSEQ multiplex PCR; TCRdb has only the in-frame clones, and not every one. The DNA gave D and trimming, while V, J and clone size come from that table. The data show approximately 170,000 clones, with roughly 70% seen just once and around 3% held by the top ten. The sequence was collected from a woman older than 75 with acute or convalescent COVID-19. The sequenced material came from peripheral blood. The chain links TRBV14 to TRBJ1-1, with a tentative D call TRBD1 (6 bases). In nucleotides, the CDR3 is TGTGCCAGCAGCCACGACAGGCACCGCGCTGAAGCTTTCTTT. Its protein is CASSHDRHRAEAFF.